Following are 9 T cell receptor beta chains from one sample sequenced in a study of blood T cell repertoires in COVID-19. Repertoires were generated with immunoSEQ multiplex PCR, while TCRdb's copy carries only in-frame clones and drops some. The table shows 70,000 to 100,000 clones, with approximately 86% occurring only once. The sequencing sample was made of peripheral blood. The receptors shown here come from a woman between 65 and 79 years old with acute or convalescent COVID-19.

The V call is TRBV7-6, the J call TRBJ2-2, with TRBD2 as a possible D gene (5 bases). Trimming took off 1 base at V and 5 bases at J, with 17 bases between the two ends. Germline V gene lookup returns CDR1 SGHVS and CDR2 FNYEAQ. This CDR3 is built from 17 residues. The DNA of the CDR3 is TGTGCCAGCAGCTTAGAAGGGTCAGGAGGTTCGACCGGGGAGCTGTTTTTT. It codes for CASSLEGSGGSTGELFF.

This clone was recorded a few times. This chain joins TRBV3-1 (or the pseudogene TRBV3-2) and TRBJ2-1, with 10 nucleotides matching TRBD2. CDR1 is LGHDT, CDR2 YNNKEL, per germline (reference sequence). After removal of 3 bases from V and 7 bases from J, the junction contained 6 bases not matched to a gene. CDR3 length equals 15 residues. The CDR3 spells CASSQVWTSGNEQFF. CDR3 bases: TGTGCCAGCAGCCAGGTTTGGACTAGCGGAAATGAGCAGTTCTTC.

J is TRBJ1-1 and V is TRBV3-1 (or the pseudogene TRBV3-2), with 11 bases identical to TRBD1. V gave up 2 bases and J gave up 1 base; unmatched junction bases: 9. Germline V gene lookup returns CDR1 LGHDT and CDR2 YNNKEL (reference sequence). This CDR3 has 18 residues. CDR3 DNA sequence: TGTGCCAGCAGCCAACGTCGGACAGGGGGCTGGACGAACACTGAAGCTTTCTTT. Its translation: CASSQRRTGGWTNTEAFF.

CDR3 sequence (DNA): TGTGCCAGCAGTGCAAGACAGGGGGCGAACACCGGGGAGCTGTTTTTT. Amino acid sequence: CASSARQGANTGELFF. The V call is TRBV6-1, the J call TRBJ2-2; 9 bases match TRBD1. The junction had 3 bases not matched to a gene; V was cut back by 4 bases and J by 0 bases. The CDR3 runs 16 residues. Germline V gene sequence: CDR1 MNHNS, CDR2 SASEGT.

The chain is built from TRBV7-9 and TRBJ2-7, with 7 bases that match TRBD1. CDR3 length: 15 amino acids. Germline-derived CDR1 and CDR2 are SEHNR and FQNEAQ (reference sequence). The trim removed 4 bases at V and 2 bases at J, leaving 8 bases unmatched. The CDR3, as DNA: TGTGCCAGCAGCTCTCCAGGGGGTTCAACCTACGAGCAGTACTTC. Protein product: CASSSPGGSTYEQYF.

The genes are TRBV18 and TRBJ1-3; 8 bases are a match to TRBD1. Looked up from germline, CDR1 is KGHSH and CDR2 is LQKENI. The CDR3 has 16 amino acids. The ends lost 5 bases at V and 4 bases at J; junction bases unmatched: 10. In nucleotides, the CDR3 is TGTGCCAGCTCAGAACGGACAGGGCTCCGGGGAAACACCATATATTTT. Protein product: CASSERTGLRGNTIYF.

This chain joins TRBV5-1 and TRBJ2-3, with D maybe TRBD1 (5 bases). The germline V gene encodes CDR1 SGHRS and CDR2 YFSETQ. The CDR3 totals 14 residues. V dropped 0 bases and J dropped 4 bases, with 9 bases sitting between them. CDR3 nucleotides: TGCGCCAGCAGCTTGGGGCAGGGTTCAGATACGCAGTATTTT. Translating it yields CASSLGQGSDTQYF.

This chain connects TRBV5-1 to TRBJ2-1; 9 bases line up with TRBD2. From germline, CDR1 is SGHRS and CDR2 YFSETQ. This CDR3 contains 16 residues. J lost 8 bases, V lost 4 bases, and 13 bases had no gene match. The CDR3 loop reads CASSATAGGGVYEQFF. The DNA for the CDR3 is TGCGCCAGCAGCGCGACCGCCGGCGGGGGGGTCTATGAGCAGTTCTTC.

The chain links TRBV11-3 to TRBJ2-7, with TRBD2 identical over 10 bases. Germline CDR1 is SGHNT and CDR2 is YENEEA. The trim removed 5 bases at V and 3 bases at J, leaving 4 bases unmatched. The CDR3 has 14 amino acids. CDR3 nucleotide sequence: TGTGCCAGCAGCCTTAGCGGGGGGCTCTACGAGCAGTACTTC. This translates into CASSLSGGLYEQYF. The whole variable domain, filled in from reference TRBV11-3 and TRBJ2-7, reads EAGVVQSPRYKIIEKKQPVAFWCNPISGHNTLYWYLQNLGQGPELLIRYENEEAVDDSQLPKDRFSAERLKGVDSTLKIQPAELGDSAVYLCASSLSGGLYEQYFGPGTRLTVT.